This passage covers 7 T cell receptor beta chains from one sample sequenced in a study of vaccination and CD4 T cells after COVID-19. Their cognate antigens are unknown. Time point in this sample: late sampling 161 to 241 days after vaccination in a few convalescent patients. As to treatment: roughly 11-day PBMC culture with coronavirus spike peptide pools or control peptides (ViraFEST assay). Sequenced with the Oncomine TCR Beta short-read assay was DNA taken from cultured CD4+ T cells. TCRdb used MiXCR to reprocess the PCR reads, holding one entry per CDR3 protein. The sample contains roughly 20,000 distinct CDR3 sequences, roughly 35% of which appear only once. The specimen was CD4+ T cells from blood, cultured in vitro, collected about 7 months after SARS-CoV-2 vaccination. All receptors derive from a human donor who had recovered from COVID-19.

This clonotype came up a few times. The chain employs TRBV6-1 and TRBJ1-5; possible D gene TRBD1, 6 bases. This CDR3 region has 16 residues. V shed 4 bases and J shed 3 bases, with 16 bases lying between them. Germline V gene data show CDR1 as MNHNS and CDR2 as SASEGT. The CDR3 nucleotides read TGTGCCAGCAGTGGGCCCCAGGGGCCTACCAATCAGCCCCAGCATTTT. Translated: CASSGPQGPTNQPQHF.

V gene TRBV4-1 combines with J gene TRBJ2-1; 9 bases are shared with TRBD1. The CDR3 runs 17 residues. J gave up 6 bases and V 3 bases, and 12 bases lay outside the gene matches. Germline V CDR1 and CDR2: MGHRA, YSYEKL. CDR3 coding DNA: TGCGCCAGCAGCCACCGTCCAAGACGGGACAGGGCCAATGAGCAGTTCTTC. It codes for CASSHRPRRDRANEQFF.

The chain couples TRBV10-3 to TRBJ1-6; D ambiguous. The length of the CDR3 is 14 residues. The V end lost 3 bases, the J end lost 10 bases, and 13 bases lay between the germline ends. Germline lookup yields CDR1 ENHRY and CDR2 SYGVKD. DNA for the CDR3: TGTGCCATCAGTGATGGACCGTTTAAATCACCCCTCCACTTT. Its protein is CAISDGPFKSPLHF.

The gene calls are TRBV6-1 and TRBJ2-5, with D perhaps matching TRBD2 (7 bases). CDR3 length: 14 amino acids. The V end lost 5 bases, the J end lost 5 bases, and 15 bases lay between the germline ends. The germline V gene encodes CDR1 MNHNS and CDR2 SASEGT. CDR3 nucleotide sequence: TGTGCCAGCAGTCTGGGGGGGGCCTATGAGACCCAGTACTTC. Protein: CASSLGGAYETQYF.

This clonotype was detected only a few times. The chain recombines TRBV7-3 with TRBJ2-5, with 12 bases identical to TRBD2. Germline V gene data show CDR1 as SGHTA and CDR2 as FQGTGA. The junction had 6 bases not matched to a gene; V was cut back by 2 bases and J by 5 bases. This CDR3 region has 16 residues. The DNA of the CDR3 is TGTGCCAGCAGCTTACTAGCGGGAGGGATCGGGGAGACCCAGTACTTC. Translating it yields CASSLLAGGIGETQYF. The variable domain in full, with the rest retrieved from reference TRBV7-3 and TRBJ2-5, is GAGVSQTPSNKVTEKGKYVELRCDPISGHTALYWYRQSLGQGPEFLIYFQGTGAADDSGLPNDRFFAVRPEGSVSTLKIQRTERGDSAVYLCASSLLAGGIGETQYFGPGTRLLVL.

The rearrangement joins TRBV10-3 to TRBJ1-2; 9 bases agree with TRBD1. The J segment lost 7 bases and the V segment lost 4 bases, leaving 4 bases of the junction unmatched. Germline loops: CDR1 ENHRY, CDR2 SYGVKD. This CDR3 contains 13 residues. CDR3 residues: CAISVGTGIGYTF. CDR3 DNA: TGTGCCATCAGTGTAGGGACAGGGATTGGCTACACCTTC.

The table lists this clonotype with a few counts. The chain recombines TRBV20-1 with TRBJ2-3; 7 bases align to TRBD1. The length of the CDR3 is 14 residues. V shed 3 bases, J shed 0 bases, and the junction held 3 bases outside the gene matches. The germline gives CDR1 DFQATT, CDR2 SNEGSKA (reference sequence). The CDR3: CSASRTGSTDTQYF. CDR3 coding DNA: TGCAGTGCTAGTCGGACAGGAAGCACAGATACGCAGTATTTT.